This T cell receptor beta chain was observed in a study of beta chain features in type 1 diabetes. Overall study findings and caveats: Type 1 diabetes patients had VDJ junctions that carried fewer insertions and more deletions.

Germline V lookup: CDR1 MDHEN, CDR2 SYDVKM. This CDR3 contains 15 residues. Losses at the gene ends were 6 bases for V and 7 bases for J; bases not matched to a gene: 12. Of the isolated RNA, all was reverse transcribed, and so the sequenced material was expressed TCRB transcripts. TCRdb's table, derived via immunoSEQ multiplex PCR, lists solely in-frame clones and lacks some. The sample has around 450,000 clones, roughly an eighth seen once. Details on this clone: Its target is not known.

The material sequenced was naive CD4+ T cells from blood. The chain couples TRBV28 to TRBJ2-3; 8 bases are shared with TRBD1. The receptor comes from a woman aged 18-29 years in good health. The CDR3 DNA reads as TGTGCCAGCAGATCACGGGCAGGGGGCTCATATACGCAGTATTTT. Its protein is CASRSRAGGSYTQYF.